Sequencing of this T cell receptor (beta chain) was carried out in a study of Tregs in tolerant kidney transplant recipients. The V segment lost 0 bases and the J segment 4 bases; nucleotides outside the gene matches: 3. The CDR3 covers 15 residues. CDR1 LGHNA and CDR2 YSLEER come from the germline V gene. Study results and limitations: The small number of patients limits these findings pending further validation. Expanding Tregs on activated donor B cells appeared to best identify donor-specific TCRbeta clones.

The protocol was immunoSEQ multiplex PCR, while the TCRdb copy is restricted to in-frame clones and leaves out a portion. The table has 50,000 to 85,000 clones, over 85% seen once; the top ten hold 9.5% to 12%. To note about this clone: Its antigen remains unknown.

The sequence was collected from a human donor who received a combined kidney and bone marrow transplant. Source: CD8+ T cells from blood, taken before the transplant. The V and J genes are TRBV4-3 and TRBJ2-1, with 7 bases that match TRBD1. The CDR3 DNA is TGCGCCAGCAGCCAAGACGGGGACAGATACAATGAGCAGTTCTTC. It specifies CASSQDGDRYNEQFF.